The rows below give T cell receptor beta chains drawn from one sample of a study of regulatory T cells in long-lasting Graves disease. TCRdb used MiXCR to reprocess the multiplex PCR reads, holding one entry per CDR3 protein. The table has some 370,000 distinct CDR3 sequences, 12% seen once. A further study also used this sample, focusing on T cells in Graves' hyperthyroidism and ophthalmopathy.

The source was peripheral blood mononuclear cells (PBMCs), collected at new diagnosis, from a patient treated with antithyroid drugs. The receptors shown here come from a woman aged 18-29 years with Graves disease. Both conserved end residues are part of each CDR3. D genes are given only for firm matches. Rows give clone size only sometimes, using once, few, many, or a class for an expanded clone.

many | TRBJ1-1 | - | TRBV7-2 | TGTGCCAGCAGTCTCACCTTGGGGAACACTGAAGCTTTCTTT | CASSLTLGNTEAFF
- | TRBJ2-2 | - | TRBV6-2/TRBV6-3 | TGTGCCAGCACCTTCAGCGGGTCCAACCCCCGGGCCGGGGAGCTGTTTTTT | CASTFSGSNPRAGELFF
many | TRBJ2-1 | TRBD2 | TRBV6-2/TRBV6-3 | TGTGCCAGCAGTTACATGCTAACGGGACTAGCGTTTGACTATGAAGCGAACTACAATGAGCAGTTCTTC | CASSYMLTGLAFDYEANYNEQFF
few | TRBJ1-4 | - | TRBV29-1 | TGCAGCGTTGAAGATTTGCAGGCGGGAAAACTGTTTTTT | CSVEDLQAGKLFF
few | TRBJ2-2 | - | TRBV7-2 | TGTGCCAGCAGCTCCCGCGGACGGGGGACAAGGAACACCGGGGAGCTGTTTTTT | CASSSRGRGTRNTGELFF
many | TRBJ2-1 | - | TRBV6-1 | TGTGCCACCCTCATGAGAGAATCGGGACGATGGGGGAATGAGCAGTTCTTC | CATLMRESGRWGNEQFF
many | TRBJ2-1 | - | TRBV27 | TGTGCCAGCAGTCCCCCACCTTTTGGGGGAAAGCAGTTCTTC | CASSPPPFGGKQFF
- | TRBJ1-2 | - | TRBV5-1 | TGCGCCAGCAGCTTTTTGGTGGGGAACTATGGCTACACCTTC | CASSFLVGNYGYTF
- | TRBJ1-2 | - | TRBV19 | TGTGCCAGTAGTATAACGGGCCACTATGGCTACACCTTC | CASSITGHYGYTF
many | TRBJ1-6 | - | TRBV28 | TGTGCCAGCAGTTTTGTACAGGGTAATTCACCCCTCCACTTT | CASSFVQGNSPLHF
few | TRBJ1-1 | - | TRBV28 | TGTGCCAGCAGTTTTCCAGGACGGTCCACTGAAGCTTTCTTT | CASSFPGRSTEAFF
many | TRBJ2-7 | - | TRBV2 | TGTGCCAGCTGCAGGATCGACTCGGCCAACGACGAGCAGTACTTC | CASCRIDSANDEQYF
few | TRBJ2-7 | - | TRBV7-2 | TGTGCCAGCAGCTTAGCGGGAGGCGGGCAGTACTTC | CASSLAGGGQYF
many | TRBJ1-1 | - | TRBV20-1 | TGCAGTGCTAAGGGCAACACTGAAGCTTTCTTT | CSAKGNTEAFF
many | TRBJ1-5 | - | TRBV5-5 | TGTGCCAGCAGCGGGAGGCCCCCGGGTCAGCCCCAGCATTTT | CASSGRPPGQPQHF
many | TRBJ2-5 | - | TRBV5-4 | TGTGCCAGCAGCACGGACGGAGAGACCCAGTACTTC | CASSTDGETQYF
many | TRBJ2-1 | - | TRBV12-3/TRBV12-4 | TGTGCCAGCAGTTTAGCGAGGGCCGAGTTCTTC | CASSLARAEFF
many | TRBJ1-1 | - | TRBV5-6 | TGTGCCAGCAGCTTCGGCGGAGTCATCACTGAAGCTTTCTTT | CASSFGGVITEAFF
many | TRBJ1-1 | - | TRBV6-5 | TGTGCCAGCAGTTGGGGGACGGTGAACACTGAAGCTTTCTTT | CASSWGTVNTEAFF
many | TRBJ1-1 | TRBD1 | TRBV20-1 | TGCAGTGCTAGCCGACAGGGGCTAACTGAAGCTTTCTTT | CSASRQGLTEAFF
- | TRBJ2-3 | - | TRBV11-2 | TGTGCCAGCAGCTTTGCGTCGACTAGCACAGATACGCAGTATTTT | CASSFASTSTDTQYF
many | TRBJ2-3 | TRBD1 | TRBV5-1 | TGTGCCAGCAGCCTCGGGACAGGGATCACAGATACGCAGTATTTT | CASSLGTGITDTQYF
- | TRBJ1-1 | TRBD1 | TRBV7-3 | TGTGCCAGCAGTTTGACAGGGGAAACTGAAGCTTTCTTT | CASSLTGETEAFF
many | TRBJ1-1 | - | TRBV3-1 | TGTGCCAGCAGCCGGGGGGTAGGCACTGAAGCTTTCTTT | CASSRGVGTEAFF
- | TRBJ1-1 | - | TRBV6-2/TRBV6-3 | TGTGCCAGCAGTTTTGGCACAGTAAACACTGAAGCTTTCTTT | CASSFGTVNTEAFF
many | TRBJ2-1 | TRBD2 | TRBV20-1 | TGCAGTGCTAGACTCCTGCCTAGCGGGGTGAAGAATGAGCAGTTCTTC | CSARLLPSGVKNEQFF
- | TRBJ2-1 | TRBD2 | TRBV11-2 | TGTGCCAGCAGATCTGGGGTAGCGGGGGGCTGGGATGAGCAGTTCTTC | CASRSGVAGGWDEQFF
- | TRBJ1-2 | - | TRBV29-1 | TGCAGCGTTGTAAGCCAGAACTATGGCTACACCTTC | CSVVSQNYGYTF
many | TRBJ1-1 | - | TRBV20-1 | TGCAGTGCTAGAGATAGTTTTTGGGGGGACACTGAAGCTTTCTTT | CSARDSFWGDTEAFF
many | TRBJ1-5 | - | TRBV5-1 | TGCGCCAGCAGCCGAGGGGAGGCTCAGCCCCAGCATTTT | CASSRGEAQPQHF
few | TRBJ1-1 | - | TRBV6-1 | TGTGCCAGCAGTGAAGGACTGGGGTCTGAAGCTTTCTTT | CASSEGLGSEAFF
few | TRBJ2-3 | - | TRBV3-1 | TGTGCCAGCAGCCGGAACGGGGGCACAGATACGCAGTATTTT | CASSRNGGTDTQYF
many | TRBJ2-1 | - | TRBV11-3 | TGTGCCAGCAGCTTAGAAGGGAATGAGCAGTTCTTC | CASSLEGNEQFF
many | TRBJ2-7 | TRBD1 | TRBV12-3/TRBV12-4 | TGTGCCAGCAGTTTAGCGGGGACAGGCTACGAGCAGTACTTC | CASSLAGTGYEQYF
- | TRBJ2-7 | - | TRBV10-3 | TGTGCCATCAGTGAGTCAGAGGTTCGGGAGCAGTACTTC | CAISESEVREQYF
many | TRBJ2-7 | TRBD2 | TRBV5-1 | TGCGCCAGCAGCCCCAAGGGACTAGCGGGAGGGCCACACGAGCAGTACTTC | CASSPKGLAGGPHEQYF
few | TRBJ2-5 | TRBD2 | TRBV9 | TGTGCCAGCAGCGTAGGAACACTAGCGGCCCAGTACTTC | CASSVGTLAAQYF
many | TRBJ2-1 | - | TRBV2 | TGTGCCAGCAGTGAAGGACAGTTATACAATGAGCAGTTCTTC | CASSEGQLYNEQFF
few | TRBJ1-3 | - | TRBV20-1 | TGCAGTGCTAACAGGGAGACCGGTGGAAACACCATATATTTT | CSANRETGGNTIYF
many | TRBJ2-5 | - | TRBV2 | TGTGCCAGCAGGGACCGGGACCGTCCGGAGACCCAGTACTTC | CASRDRDRPETQYF
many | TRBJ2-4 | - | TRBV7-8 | TGTGCCAGCAGCCGCTCGTTGCGGGACGGTTTATTCTTAGCCAAAAACATTCAGTACTTC | CASSRSLRDGLFLAKNIQYF
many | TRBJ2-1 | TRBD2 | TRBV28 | TGTGCCAGTGAGCGGGGGGGCCCCTCGAATGAGCAGTTCTTC | CASERGGPSNEQFF
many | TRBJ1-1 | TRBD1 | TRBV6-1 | TGTGCCAGCGGGACAGTACTTGAAGCTTTCTTT | CASGTVLEAFF
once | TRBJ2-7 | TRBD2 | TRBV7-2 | TGTGCCAGCAGCTTAACGCGATTGGACGCAGCGGGAGGTTCGTACGAGCAGTACTTC | CASSLTRLDAAGGSYEQYF
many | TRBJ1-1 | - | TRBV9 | TGTGCCAGCAGCGTAGGGACAGAGAACACTGAAGCTTTCTTT | CASSVGTENTEAFF
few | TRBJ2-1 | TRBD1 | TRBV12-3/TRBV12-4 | TGTGCCAGCACCTTCCAGGGGGCCCGGCAGTTCTTC | CASTFQGARQFF
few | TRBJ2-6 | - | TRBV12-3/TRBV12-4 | TGTGCCAGCAGTGCGCAAGCCGGGACACCTACCTCTTCGGGGGCCAACGTCCTGACTTTC | CASSAQAGTPTSSGANVLTF
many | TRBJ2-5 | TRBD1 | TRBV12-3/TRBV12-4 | TGTGCCAGCAGTTTTACAGGGGGCGAAGAGACCCAGTACTTC | CASSFTGGEETQYF